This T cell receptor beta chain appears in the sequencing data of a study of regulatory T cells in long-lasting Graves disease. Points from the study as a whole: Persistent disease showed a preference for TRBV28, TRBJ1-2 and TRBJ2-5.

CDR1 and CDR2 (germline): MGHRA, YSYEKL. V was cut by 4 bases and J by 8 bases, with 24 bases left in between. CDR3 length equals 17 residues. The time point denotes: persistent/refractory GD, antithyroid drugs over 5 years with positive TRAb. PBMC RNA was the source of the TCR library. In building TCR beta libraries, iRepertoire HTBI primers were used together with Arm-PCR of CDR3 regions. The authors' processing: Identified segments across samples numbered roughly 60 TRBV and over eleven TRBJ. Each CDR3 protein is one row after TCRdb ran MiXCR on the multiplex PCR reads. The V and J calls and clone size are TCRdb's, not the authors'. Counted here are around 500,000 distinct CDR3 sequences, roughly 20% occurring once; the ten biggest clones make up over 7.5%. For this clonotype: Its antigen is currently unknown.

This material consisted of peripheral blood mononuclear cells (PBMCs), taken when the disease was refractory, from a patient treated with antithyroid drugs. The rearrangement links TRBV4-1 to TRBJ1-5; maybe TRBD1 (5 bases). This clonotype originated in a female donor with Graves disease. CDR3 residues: CASSRVLGGIDLEPQHF. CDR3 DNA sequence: TGCGCCAGCAGCCGAGTCTTGGGGGGTATTGATTTGGAGCCCCAGCATTTT.